This T cell receptor (beta chain) stems from a study of cytomegalovirus exposure and HLA in healthy donors. Overall study findings and caveats: In vitro experiments confirmed that a few CMV-associated chains were specific for CMV antigens. According to a later analysis, donors in an Asian-associated ancestry cluster reportedly had fewer N-insertions than the roughly 670-donor mean.

CDR1 is SNHLY, CDR2 FYNNEI, per germline. Between the trimmed V and J ends, which lost 3 bases and 1 base, there was a span of 14 bases. This CDR3 has 16 residues. PCR involved 60 Vbeta and 13 Jbeta primers. TCRdb's copy holds only in-frame clones and misses some; the assay was immunoSEQ multiplex PCR. In the table there are approximately 180,000 clones, roughly 80% of which are singletons. To note about this clone: The antigen is undetermined.

This receptor was taken from a woman aged 18 to 35 in good health and CMV-seronegative. Sample: PBMCs. The gene calls are TRBV2 and TRBJ2-3; tentatively, D is TRBD2 (6 bases). CDR3 in DNA: TGTGCCAGCAGTGACTGGGGGGAAGGCGGCACAGATACGCAGTATTTT. Protein: CASSDWGEGGTDTQYF.